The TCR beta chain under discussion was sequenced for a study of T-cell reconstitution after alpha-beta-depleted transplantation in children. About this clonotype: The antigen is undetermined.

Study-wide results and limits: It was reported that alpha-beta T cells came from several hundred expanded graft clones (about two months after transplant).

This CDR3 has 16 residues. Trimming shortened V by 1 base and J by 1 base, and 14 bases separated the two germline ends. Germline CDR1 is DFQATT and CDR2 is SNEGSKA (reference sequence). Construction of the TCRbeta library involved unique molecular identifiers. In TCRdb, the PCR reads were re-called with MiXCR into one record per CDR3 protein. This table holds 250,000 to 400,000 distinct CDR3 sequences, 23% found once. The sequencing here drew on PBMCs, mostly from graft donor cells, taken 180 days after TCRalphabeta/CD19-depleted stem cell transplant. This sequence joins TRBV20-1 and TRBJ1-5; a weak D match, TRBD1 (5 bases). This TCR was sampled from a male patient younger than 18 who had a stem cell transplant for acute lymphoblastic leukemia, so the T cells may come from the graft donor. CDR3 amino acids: CSARAGGGASNQPQHF. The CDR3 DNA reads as TGCAGTGCTAGAGCCGGCGGAGGGGCGAGCAATCAGCCCCAGCATTTT.